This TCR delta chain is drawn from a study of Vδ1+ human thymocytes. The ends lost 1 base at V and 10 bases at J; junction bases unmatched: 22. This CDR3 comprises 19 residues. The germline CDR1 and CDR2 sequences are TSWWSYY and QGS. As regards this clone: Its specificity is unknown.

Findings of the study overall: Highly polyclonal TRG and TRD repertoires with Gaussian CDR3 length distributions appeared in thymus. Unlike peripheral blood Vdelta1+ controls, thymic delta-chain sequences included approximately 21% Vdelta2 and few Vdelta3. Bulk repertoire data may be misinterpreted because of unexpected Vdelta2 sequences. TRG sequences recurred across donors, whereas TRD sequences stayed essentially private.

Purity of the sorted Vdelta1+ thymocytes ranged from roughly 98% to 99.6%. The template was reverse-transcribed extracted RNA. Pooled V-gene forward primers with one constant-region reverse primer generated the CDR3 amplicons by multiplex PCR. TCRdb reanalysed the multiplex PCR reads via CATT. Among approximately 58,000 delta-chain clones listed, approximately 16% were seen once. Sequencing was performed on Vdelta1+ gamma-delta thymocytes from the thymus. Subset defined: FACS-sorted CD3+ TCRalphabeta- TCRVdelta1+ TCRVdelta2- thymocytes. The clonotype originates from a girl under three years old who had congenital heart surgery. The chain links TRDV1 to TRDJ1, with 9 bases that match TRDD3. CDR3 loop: CALGEPGFTGGTRWLRLIF. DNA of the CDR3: TGTGCTCTTGGGGAACCTGGCTTTACTGGGGGAACGAGATGGCTTAGACTCATCTTT.